Below, 31 T cell receptor beta chains from the same sample are listed, as sequenced in a study of T cells in Graves' hyperthyroidism and ophthalmopathy. Amplification of TCR beta CDR3 regions was performed using RNA transcripts as template. TCR CDR3 underwent first-round RT-PCR with the HTBI primer set. TCRdb passed the multiplex PCR reads through MiXCR, listing each CDR3 protein once. The profile shows under 300,000 distinct CDR3 sequences, 25% of them singletons. The material sequenced was blood. The receptors derive from a middle-aged man with Graves' hyperthyroidism that later progressed to Graves' ophthalmopathy.

This clonotype was counted many times. The chain carries TRBV6-1 and TRBJ2-5; D might be TRBD2 (6 bases). CDR1 is MNHNS and CDR2 is SASEGT in the germline V gene. V gave up 4 bases and J gave up 0 bases, with 12 bases separating them. CDR3 length: 15 amino acids. CDR3 protein: CASSAGTGNQETQYF. The CDR3 DNA reads as TGTGCCAGCAGTGCCGGGACTGGAAACCAAGAGACCCAGTACTTC.

V gene TRBV29-1 combines with J gene TRBJ2-7, with TRBD2 as a possible D gene (6 bases). CDR3 size: 19 residues. CDR1 and CDR2 from the germline V gene are SQVTM and ANQGSEA. Trimming removed 5 bases at V and 2 bases at J, with 31 bases between. The chain's CDR3 is CSVQELGLGGGDDPYEQYF. The CDR3 nucleotides are TGCAGCGTTCAGGAGTTGGGGCTGGGCGGAGGGGACGACCCCTACGAGCAGTACTTC.

This clonotype was found many times. The CDR3 sequence: CATAGDSYGYTF. The CDR3 bases are TGTGCCACAGCCGGCGACAGCTATGGCTACACCTTC. The V gene is TRBV2, the J gene TRBJ1-2; D is possibly TRBD1 (5 bases). Germline V gives CDR1 SNHLY, CDR2 FYNNEI. The CDR3 runs 12 residues. Trimming took off 10 bases at V and 4 bases at J, with 13 bases between the two ends.

This clonotype was seen at least ten times. The chain is built from TRBV28 and TRBJ1-2; D is possibly TRBD1 (6 bases). The V gene lost 10 bases and the J gene lost 0 bases, with 18 bases spanning the gap. CDR1 and CDR2 (germline): MDHEN, SYDVKM. The CDR3 is 15 residues long. The CDR3 nucleotides read TGTGCCACAACGATCTATGACAGGACTAACTATGGCTACACCTTC. This gives the protein CATTIYDRTNYGYTF.

This clonotype occurred many times. This rearrangement joins TRBV24-1 to TRBJ1-5, with D perhaps TRBD1 (6 bases). CDR3 size: 14 residues. Per germline, CDR1 KGHDR and CDR2 SFDVKD. Trimming took 2 bases from V and 5 from J, leaving 9 bases between them. Written as DNA, the CDR3 is TGTGCCACCAGTGATTCACAGGGTCATCAGCCCCAGCATTTT. It specifies CATSDSQGHQPQHF.

This clonotype was seen at least ten times. This sequence joins TRBV5-1 and TRBJ2-7; D gene ambiguous. Germline V lookup: CDR1 SGHRS, CDR2 YFSETQ. The CDR3 covers 15 residues. The V and J ends lost 3 bases and 5 bases respectively, with 18 bases between them. Here the CDR3 reads CASSSAPATIDEQYF. The CDR3 nucleotides are TGCGCCAGCAGCTCTGCACCCGCCACGATAGACGAGCAGTACTTC.

This clonotype was observed many times. This chain uses TRBV12-3 or TRBV12-4 with TRBJ2-5; D gene unclear. This CDR3 is built from 12 residues. The V end lost 6 bases, the J end lost 9 bases, and 14 bases lay between the germline ends. The chain's CDR3 is CASSPVRKAQYF. CDR3 bases: TGTGCCAGCAGCCCAGTACGAAAGGCCCAGTACTTC.

This clonotype showed up many times. The V and J genes are TRBV20-1 and TRBJ1-2; no firm D call. This CDR3 spans 14 amino acids. Germline assignment: CDR1 DFQATT and CDR2 SNEGSKA (reference sequence). Trimming removed 1 base from V and 2 bases from J, with 11 bases in between. CDR3 DNA: TGCAGTGCTAGAGTACCAGACCTAAACTATGGCTACACCTTC. Residues: CSARVPDLNYGYTF.

This clonotype has a count of ten or more. The CDR3 DNA is TGCAGTGCCGTTACCAGGACATTTGGGGCCAACGTCCTGACTTTC. Translated, it gives CSAVTRTFGANVLTF. The V call is TRBV20-1, the J call TRBJ2-6, with a possible D match to TRBD1 (5 bases). Per the germline V gene, CDR1 is DFQATT and CDR2 is SNEGSKA (reference sequence). V dropped 6 bases and J dropped 3 bases, with 15 bases sitting between them. The CDR3 loop spans 15 amino acids.

This sequence joins TRBV29-1 and TRBJ1-1, with a weak D call TRBD1 (5 bases). V shed 6 bases and J shed 1 base, with 18 bases lying between them. Germline CDR1 and CDR2: SQVTM and ANQGSEA. CDR3 length: 15 amino acids. CDR3 DNA: TGCAGCGTCTACCGAGCAGGGTTGGGGAACACTGAAGCTTTCTTT. Protein product: CSVYRAGLGNTEAFF.

At least ten counts were recorded for this clonotype. The chain carries TRBV2 and TRBJ2-5; the D gene is possibly TRBD2 (6 bases). In germline, CDR1 is SNHLY, CDR2 FYNNEI. The V end lost 7 bases, the J end lost 5 bases, and 17 bases lay between the germline ends. The CDR3 runs to 14 residues. CDR3 bases: TGTGCCAGCACCCCCGTGCGTGCGGGGGAGACCCAGTACTTC. Protein sequence: CASTPVRAGETQYF.

This clonotype occurred many times. The chain has TRBV6-1 and TRBJ1-2; the D gene is possibly TRBD1 (5 bases). The CDR3 is 17 amino acids. The V and J ends lost 4 bases and 4 bases respectively, with 22 bases between them. The germline V gene encodes CDR1 MNHNS and CDR2 SASEGT. CDR3 in DNA: TGTGCCAGCAGTGTTCGGTGCAGGGAAGTTATTGGCTATGGCTACACCTTC. Protein product: CASSVRCREVIGYGYTF.

The sample holds one count of this clonotype. J is TRBJ1-5 and V is TRBV6-2 or TRBV6-3, with D unclear. The CDR3 runs 13 residues. Germline V gives CDR1 MNHEY, CDR2 SVGEGT. V lost 2 bases, J lost 7 bases, and 9 bases lay in between. CDR3 sequence (DNA): TGTGCCAGCAGTTACCTGGACGGACAGCCCCAGCATTTT. Translation gives CASSYLDGQPQHF.

This clonotype showed up many times. The chain carries TRBV6-2 or TRBV6-3 and TRBJ1-2; D is undetermined. Germline V gene lookup returns CDR1 MNHEY and CDR2 SVGEGT. This CDR3 is built from 12 residues. The V gene lost 4 bases and the J gene lost 7 bases, with 10 bases spanning the gap. CDR3 in amino acids: CASSSVSGGYTF. The CDR3 coding sequence is TGTGCCAGCAGTTCGGTTTCAGGTGGCTACACCTTC.

The CDR3 protein is CAISDPPRQSGQETQYF. The CDR3, as DNA: TGTGCCATCAGTGATCCCCCCCGCCAGAGCGGTCAAGAGACCCAGTACTTC. The V gene is TRBV10-3, the J gene TRBJ2-5, with D possibly matching TRBD2 (5 bases). Deletions cut 3 bases from V and 2 bases from J, with 19 bases between. Per germline, CDR1 ENHRY and CDR2 SYGVKD. The CDR3 loop spans 17 amino acids.

Ten or more counts support this clonotype. The chain employs TRBV28 and TRBJ2-7, with D perhaps being TRBD1 or TRBD2 (6 bases each). Germline V gene lookup returns CDR1 MDHEN and CDR2 SYDVKM. Trimming took 3 bases from V and 3 from J, leaving 12 bases between them. The CDR3 runs 14 residues. CDR3 nucleotide sequence: TGTGCCAGCAGTTTGGAGGGGGTCAGCTACGAGCAGTACTTC. This codes for CASSLEGVSYEQYF. The whole variable domain, filled in from reference TRBV28 and TRBJ2-7, reads DVKVTQSSRYLVKRTGEKVFLECVQDMDHENMFWYRQDPGLGLRLIYFSYDVKMKEKGDIPEGYSVSREKKERFSLILESASTNQTSMYLCASSLEGVSYEQYFGPGTRLTVT.

This clonotype was seen repeatedly, ten times or more. The V and J genes are TRBV19 and TRBJ1-1, with D perhaps matching TRBD1 (6 bases). The ends were cut back, 5 bases at V and 3 bases at J, with 13 bases in the middle. Germline lookup yields CDR1 LNHDA and CDR2 SQIVND (reference sequence). This CDR3 region has 14 residues. CDR3 amino acids: CASSAQGPHTEAFF. The CDR3 nucleotides are TGTGCCAGTAGTGCACAGGGACCCCACACTGAAGCTTTCTTT.

This clonotype was seen at least ten times. This may stem from a read error, because a much larger clone lies one nucleotide away. The V call is TRBV12-3 or TRBV12-4, the J call TRBJ2-2; no clear D gene. With 6 bases removed from V and 6 bases from J, the gap between germline ends came to 11 bases. The CDR3 is 13 amino acids. DNA for the CDR3: TGTGCCAGCAGGCTTCCTCCACCCGGGGAGCTGTTTTTT. Amino acids: CASRLPPPGELFF.

This clonotype has at least ten counts. The V and J genes are TRBV5-1 and TRBJ2-7; a weak D match, TRBD2 (6 bases). The CDR3 totals 13 residues. Trimming cost V 3 bases and J 3 bases, with 10 bases left between them. Germline loops: CDR1 SGHRS, CDR2 YFSETQ. The CDR3, as DNA: TGCGCCAGCAGCTCGGCGGGACTCTACGAGCAGTACTTC. Protein: CASSSAGLYEQYF. Filled out from reference TRBV5-1 and TRBJ2-7, the complete variable domain reads KAGVTQTPRYLIKTRGQQVTLSCSPISGHRSVSWYQQTPGQGLQFLFEYFSETQRNKGNFPGRFSGRQFSNSRSEMNVSTLELGDSALYLCASSSAGLYEQYFGPGTRLTVT.

This clonotype was detected ten times or more. The chain employs TRBV20-1 and TRBJ2-2; 9 bases align to TRBD2. Unmatched junction bases numbered 11, after V lost 5 bases and J lost 4 bases. The CDR3 contains 16 residues. In germline, CDR1 is DFQATT, CDR2 SNEGSKA (reference sequence). The CDR3 region is CSAGFSGSRGTGELFF. The CDR3 DNA reads TGCAGTGCTGGGTTTAGCGGGAGTAGGGGCACCGGGGAGCTGTTTTTT.

The chain is built from TRBV28 and TRBJ1-5; 8 nucleotides match TRBD1. The germline CDR1 and CDR2 sequences are MDHEN and SYDVKM. The CDR3 is 15 amino acids. The J segment lost 4 bases and the V segment lost 6 bases, leaving 8 bases of the junction unmatched. This CDR3 is CASSTLGTGNQPQHF. CDR3 in DNA: TGTGCCAGCAGCACTCTTGGGACAGGAAATCAGCCCCAGCATTTT.

This clonotype was detected only a few times. CDR3 nucleotide sequence: TGCAGTGTAGGGACACACGCCTACGAGCAGTACTTC. Its translation: CSVGTHAYEQYF. The chain carries TRBV20-1 and TRBJ2-7; D might be TRBD1 (6 bases). Germline CDR1 and CDR2: DFQATT and SNEGSKA (reference sequence). The V end was cut by 7 bases, the J end by 2 bases, with 12 bases between. The CDR3 is 12 amino acids.

This clonotype has ten or more counts. This chain links TRBV11-2 with TRBJ2-4, with a tentative D call TRBD1 (6 bases). The germline V gene encodes CDR1 SGHAT and CDR2 FQNNGV. CDR3 size: 16 residues. V was trimmed by 3 bases and J by 1 base, leaving 13 bases between them. CDR3 sequence (DNA): TGTGCCAGCAGCTTTGGGGGCGCCGGGGCCAAAAACATTCAGTACTTC. The encoded protein is CASSFGGAGAKNIQYF.

The rearrangement joins TRBV6-1 to TRBJ1-1; 9 bases agree with TRBD1. The CDR3 contains 17 residues. V lost 2 bases, J lost 7 bases, and 14 bases stayed unmatched. Germline CDR1 and CDR2: MNHNS and SASEGT. The CDR3 sequence: CASSELPMGQGRGEAFF. The CDR3 DNA follows: TGTGCCAGCAGTGAATTACCTATGGGACAGGGACGGGGTGAAGCTTTCTTT.

This clonotype was counted many times. This sequence joins TRBV9 and TRBJ1-5; no firm D call. CDR3 length: 15 amino acids. V lost 4 bases, J lost 7 bases, and 18 bases lay in between. Germline V gene data show CDR1 as SGDLS and CDR2 as YYNGEE. The CDR3 DNA reads TGTGCCAGCAGCTCACCGGGCTTTGCTGGGCAGCCCCAGCATTTT. The encoded protein is CASSSPGFAGQPQHF.

The chain is built from TRBV20-1 and TRBJ2-2; 8 bases line up with TRBD2. The length of the CDR3 is 16 residues. Germline loops: CDR1 DFQATT, CDR2 SNEGSKA (reference sequence). V lost 3 bases, J lost 3 bases, and 9 bases stayed unmatched. CDR3 bases: TGCAGTGCTAGTAAGAGCGGGAGCCCGCACACCGGGGAGCTGTTTTTT. Amino acid sequence: CSASKSGSPHTGELFF.

In this sample, this clonotype turned up a few times. V and J are TRBV20-1 and TRBJ2-7; D unresolved. Germline CDR1 is DFQATT and CDR2 is SNEGSKA (reference sequence). The CDR3 consists of 14 residues. V lost 0 bases to trimming and J lost 0 bases, with 9 bases between them. The CDR3 sequence is CSARDPASSYEQYF. The CDR3 DNA is TGCAGTGCTAGAGATCCAGCCAGCTCCTACGAGCAGTACTTC.

Concerning this clonotype: A much larger clone differs by one base, so this may be a read error. The CDR3 protein is CAWNRDKGGYTF. DNA of the CDR3: TGTGCCTGGAACCGGGACAAGGGTGGCTACACCTTC. This rearrangement joins TRBV30 to TRBJ1-2; D perhaps matches TRBD1 (6 bases). This CDR3 contains 12 residues. Trimming stripped 4 bases from V and 7 bases from J, with 13 bases between. Germline V CDR1 and CDR2: GTSNPN, SVGIG (reference sequence).

This clonotype was seen ten or more times. The rearrangement uses TRBV27 and TRBJ2-4; tentatively, D is TRBD1 (7 bases). Per the germline V gene, CDR1 is MNHEY and CDR2 is SMNVEV (reference sequence). This CDR3 is built from 14 residues. Trimming removed 8 bases at V and 4 bases at J, with 15 bases between. This chain's CDR3 is CASRIAGQKNIQYF. The DNA for the CDR3 is TGTGCCAGCCGTATCGCGGGACAGAAAAACATTCAGTACTTC.

This clonotype occurred many times. The chain employs TRBV2 and TRBJ2-4, with D possibly being TRBD2 (5 bases). This CDR3 comprises 13 residues. Per germline, CDR1 SNHLY and CDR2 FYNNEI. Trimming stripped 5 bases from V and 5 bases from J, with 10 bases between. In DNA form, the CDR3 reads TGTGCCAGCAGTCCCGGGCGGGAAAACATTCAGTACTTC. Its translation is CASSPGRENIQYF.

The table lists this clonotype with many counts. This rearrangement joins TRBV27 to TRBJ1-2; TRBD1 matches 10 bases. The V segment lost 4 bases and the J segment 4 bases; nucleotides outside the gene matches: 6. CDR1 and CDR2 from the germline V gene are MNHEY and SMNVEV (reference sequence). CDR3 length: 15 residues. CDR3 sequence: CASSSLGQGGYGYTF. The CDR3 bases are TGTGCCAGCAGTTCCCTCGGACAGGGGGGCTATGGCTACACCTTC.